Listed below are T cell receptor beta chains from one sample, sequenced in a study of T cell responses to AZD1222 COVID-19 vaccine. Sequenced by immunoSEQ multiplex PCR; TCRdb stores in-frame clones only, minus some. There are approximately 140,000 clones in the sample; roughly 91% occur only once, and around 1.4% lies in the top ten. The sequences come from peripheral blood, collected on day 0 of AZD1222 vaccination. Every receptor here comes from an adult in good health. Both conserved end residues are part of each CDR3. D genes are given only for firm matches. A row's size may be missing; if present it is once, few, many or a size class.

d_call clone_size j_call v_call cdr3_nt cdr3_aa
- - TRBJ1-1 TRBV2 TGTGCCAGCAGTTTACAGGGGAACACTGAAGCTTTCTTT CASSLQGNTEAFF
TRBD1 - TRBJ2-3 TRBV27 TGTGCCAGCAGTTTATCACAGGGGCCCGCCACAGATACGCAGTATTTT CASSLSQGPATDTQYF
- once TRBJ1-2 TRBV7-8 TGTGCCAGCAGCTTAGGAGGGGTACCCTGGGGCTACACCTTC CASSLGGVPWGYTF
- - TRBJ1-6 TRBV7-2 TGTGCCAGCAGCCCCCGGGGTGGGGAGGACAATTCACCCCTCCACTTT CASSPRGGEDNSPLHF
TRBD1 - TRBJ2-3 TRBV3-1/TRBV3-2 TGTGCCAGCAGCCAAGAAGGGGGACAGAGCACAGATACGCAGTATTTT CASSQEGGQSTDTQYF
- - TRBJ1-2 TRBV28 TGTGCCAGCAGTGCCGGGGCCCTAGTGGGCTACACCTTC CASSAGALVGYTF
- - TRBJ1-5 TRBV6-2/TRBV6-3 TGTGCCAGCAGTTACAGAGAAAATCAGCCCCAGCATTTT CASSYRENQPQHF
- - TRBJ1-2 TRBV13 TGTGCCAGCAGCCTTAGAGGGGGATATGGCTACACCTTC CASSLRGGYGYTF
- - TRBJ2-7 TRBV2 TGTGCCAGCAGTGAAGCGCTTCAGCTCTCCGAGCAGTACTTC CASSEALQLSEQYF
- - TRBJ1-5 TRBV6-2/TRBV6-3 TGTGCCAGCAGCCCCGGGGTGATGCAGCCCCAGCATTTT CASSPGVMQPQHF
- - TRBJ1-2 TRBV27 TGTGCCAGCAGTTTAAGTGGTTATGGCTACACCTTC CASSLSGYGYTF
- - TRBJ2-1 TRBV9 TGTGCCAGCAGCAGGGCTGGCCGCGACAATGAGCAGTTCTTC CASSRAGRDNEQFF
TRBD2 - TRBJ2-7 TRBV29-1 TGCAGCGTTGAATTCACTAGCGGGACCGAGCAGTACTTC CSVEFTSGTEQYF
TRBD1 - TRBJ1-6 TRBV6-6 TGTGCCAGCTTACGACAGGGGGATTCACCCCTCCACTTT CASLRQGDSPLHF
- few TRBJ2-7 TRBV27 TGTGCCAGCAGTCTAACCGGGAGCTACGAGCAGTACTTC CASSLTGSYEQYF
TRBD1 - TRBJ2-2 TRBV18 TGTGCCAGCTCACCACCCAGCCAGGGGGCCGGGGAGCTGTTTTTT CASSPPSQGAGELFF
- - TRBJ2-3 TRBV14 TGTGCCAGCAGCCAAGAAACTGATGAGGGGGATACGCAGTATTTT CASSQETDEGDTQYF
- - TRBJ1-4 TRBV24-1 TGTGCCACCAGTGACACCGCGACAGCGAATAATGAAAAACTGTTTTTT CATSDTATANNEKLFF
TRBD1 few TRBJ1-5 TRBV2 TGTGCCAGCAGTACAGGGGGCGGCAATCAGCCCCAGCATTTT CASSTGGGNQPQHF
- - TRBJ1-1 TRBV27 TGTGCCGCCGTCGGTCCCTGGGATGAAGCTTTCTTT CAAVGPWDEAFF
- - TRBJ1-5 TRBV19 TGTGCCAGTACCGACAGAGGGGCTTCAGGTCAGCCCCAGCATTTT CASTDRGASGQPQHF
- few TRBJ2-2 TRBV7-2 TGTGCCAGCAGCTTGATCAATACCGGGGAGCTGTTTTTT CASSLINTGELFF
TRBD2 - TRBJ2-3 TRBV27 TGTGCCAGCAGTAGTACTAGCGCCTTCACAGATACGCAGTATTTT CASSSTSAFTDTQYF
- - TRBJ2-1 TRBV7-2 TGTGCCAGCAGCTTAAGCTGGGGCAATGAGCAGTTCTTC CASSLSWGNEQFF
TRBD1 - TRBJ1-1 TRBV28 TGTGCCAGCAGCCCTTTCAGGGACAGACACACTGAAGCTTTCTTT CASSPFRDRHTEAFF
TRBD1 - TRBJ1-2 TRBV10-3 TGTGCCATCAGTGTTGGGACAGGGACCCCCTATGGCTACACCTTC CAISVGTGTPYGYTF
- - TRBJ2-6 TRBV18 TGTGCCAGCTCATCGGCGGGTCCTTTCTCTGGGGCCAACGTCCTGACTTTC CASSSAGPFSGANVLTF
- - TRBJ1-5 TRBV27 TGTGCCAGCAGCGGGGTGAATCAGCCCCAGCATTTT CASSGVNQPQHF
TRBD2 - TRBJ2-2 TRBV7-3 TGTGCCAGCAGTTTAGGACTAGCGGGGGGCACCGGGGAGCTGTTTTTT CASSLGLAGGTGELFF
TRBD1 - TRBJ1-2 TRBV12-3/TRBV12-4 TGTGCCAGCACCTACGGGACAGGGAGAGGCTACACCTTC CASTYGTGRGYTF
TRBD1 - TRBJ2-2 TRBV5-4 TGTGCCAGCAGCGCCCCAACAGGGGTCACCGGGGAGCTGTTTTTT CASSAPTGVTGELFF
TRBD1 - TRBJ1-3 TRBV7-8 TGTGCCAGCAGCCTCCGGGACAGGGGAAACACCATATATTTT CASSLRDRGNTIYF
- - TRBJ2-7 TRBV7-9 TGTGCCAGCAGCTTAGGATGGGGTCCCGACGAGCAGTACTTC CASSLGWGPDEQYF
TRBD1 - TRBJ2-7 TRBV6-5 TGTGCCAGCAGCTCAACGCGGACAGGGGTCCACGAGCAGTACTTC CASSSTRTGVHEQYF
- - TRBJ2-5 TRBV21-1 TGTGCCAGCACCCAGTCGACTAGTGGGGTAATCGATGAGACCCAGTACTTC CASTQSTSGVIDETQYF
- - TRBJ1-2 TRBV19 TGTGCCAGTAGTATTTTAGGGGCTGGCTACACCTTC CASSILGAGYTF
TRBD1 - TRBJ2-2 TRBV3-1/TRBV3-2 TGTGCCAGCAGCCCCTTGACAGGGGGCTTTGCGAACACCGGGGAGCTGTTTTTT CASSPLTGGFANTGELFF
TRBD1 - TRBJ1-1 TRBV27 TGTGCCAGCAGAGACGATACAGGGGGTCTCTCCCCTGAAGCTTTCTTT CASRDDTGGLSPEAFF
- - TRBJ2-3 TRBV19 TGTGCCAGCAATGAGGGTCTCAGATCAGATACGCAGTATTTT CASNEGLRSDTQYF
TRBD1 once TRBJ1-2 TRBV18 TGTGCCAGCTCTCAACAACCAGGGGGTCAGGAAAACTATGGCTACACCTTC CASSQQPGGQENYGYTF
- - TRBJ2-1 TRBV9 TGTGCCAGCAGCCCGGTCACCGGGATCAACAATGAGCAGTTCTTC CASSPVTGINNEQFF
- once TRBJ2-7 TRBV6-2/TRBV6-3 TGTGCCAGCAGTTACGATGGGGGCCTCTCCTACGAGCAGTACTTC CASSYDGGLSYEQYF
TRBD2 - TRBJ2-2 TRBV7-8 TGTGCCAGCAGCCCTAGCGGGATTGTGACCGGGGAGCTGTTTTTT CASSPSGIVTGELFF
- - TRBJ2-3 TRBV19 TGTGCCAGTAGTCCCCTAGCCCCTGGCACAGATACGCAGTATTTT CASSPLAPGTDTQYF
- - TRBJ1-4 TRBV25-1 TGTGCCAGCATAAGCGGGGCGCGGGATGAAAAACTGTTTTTT CASISGARDEKLFF
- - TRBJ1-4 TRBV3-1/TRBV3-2 TGTGCCAGCAGCCTCGCCTTTGGGGGCTTTGCAACTAATGAAAAACTGTTTTTT CASSLAFGGFATNEKLFF
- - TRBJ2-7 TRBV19 TGTGCCAGTAGTATAGGGGGGACCGAGGCGAACGAGCAGTACTTC CASSIGGTEANEQYF
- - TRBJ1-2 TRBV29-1 TGCAGCGTTGTAGGCGGGGATCCCAAAGGCTACACCTTC CSVVGGDPKGYTF